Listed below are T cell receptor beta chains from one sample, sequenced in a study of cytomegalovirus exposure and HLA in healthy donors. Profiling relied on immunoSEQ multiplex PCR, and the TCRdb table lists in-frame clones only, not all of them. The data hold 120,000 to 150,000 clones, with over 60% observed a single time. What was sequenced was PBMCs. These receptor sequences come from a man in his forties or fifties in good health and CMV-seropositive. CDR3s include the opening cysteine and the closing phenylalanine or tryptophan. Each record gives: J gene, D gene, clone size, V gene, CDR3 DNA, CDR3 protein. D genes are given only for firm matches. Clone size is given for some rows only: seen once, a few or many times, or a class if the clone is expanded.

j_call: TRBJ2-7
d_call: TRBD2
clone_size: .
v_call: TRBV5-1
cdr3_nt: TGCGCCAGCAGCTCCTGGACTAGCTCCGACTACGAGCAGTACTTC
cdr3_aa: CASSSWTSSDYEQYF

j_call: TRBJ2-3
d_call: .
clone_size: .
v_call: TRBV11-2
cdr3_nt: TGTGCCAGCAGCTTAGAAGTGGACTCTTATACGCAGTATTTT
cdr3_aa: CASSLEVDSYTQYF

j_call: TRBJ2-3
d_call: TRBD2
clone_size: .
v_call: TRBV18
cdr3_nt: TGTGCCAGCTCACCCTTCCGGGGGGCTAGCGGGAGTGCCCCAGATACGCAGTATTTT
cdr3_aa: CASSPFRGASGSAPDTQYF

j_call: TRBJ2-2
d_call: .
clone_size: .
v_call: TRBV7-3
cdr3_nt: TGTGCCAGCAGCTTAGACCCCAGGGCCGCCGGGGAGCTGTTTTTT
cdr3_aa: CASSLDPRAAGELFF

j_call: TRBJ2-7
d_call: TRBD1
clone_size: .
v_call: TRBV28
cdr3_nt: TGTGCCAGCAGTTTACCCTTGACAGGGTCCCACGAGCAGTACTTC
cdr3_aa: CASSLPLTGSHEQYF

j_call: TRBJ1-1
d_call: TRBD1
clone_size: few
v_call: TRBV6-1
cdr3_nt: TGTGCCAGCACAGGGACAGGGGGAACTGAAGCTTTCTTT
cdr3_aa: CASTGTGGTEAFF

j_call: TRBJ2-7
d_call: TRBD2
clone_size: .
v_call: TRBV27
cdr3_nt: TGTGCCAGCAGCTGGACTAGCGGGAGTGGCGAGCAGTACTTC
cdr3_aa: CASSWTSGSGEQYF

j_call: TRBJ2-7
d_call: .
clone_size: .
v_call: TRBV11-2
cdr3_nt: TGTGCCAGCAGCCTGACAGCCTACGAGCAGTACTTC
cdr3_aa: CASSLTAYEQYF

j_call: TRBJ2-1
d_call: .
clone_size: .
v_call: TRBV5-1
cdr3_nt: TGCGCCAGCAGCACCAGAGCGGAGGGGATTTACAATGAGCAGTTCTTC
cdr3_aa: CASSTRAEGIYNEQFF

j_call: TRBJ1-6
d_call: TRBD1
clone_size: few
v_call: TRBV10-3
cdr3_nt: TGTGCCATCAGCGAGATGGACAGGGATAATTCACCCCTCCACTTT
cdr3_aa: CAISEMDRDNSPLHF

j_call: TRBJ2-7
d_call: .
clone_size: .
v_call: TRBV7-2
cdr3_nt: TGTGCCAGCAGCCAAATTGCCTACGAGCAGTACTTC
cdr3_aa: CASSQIAYEQYF

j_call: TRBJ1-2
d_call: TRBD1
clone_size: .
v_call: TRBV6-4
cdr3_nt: TGTGCCAGCAGTGACGGGAACAGGGGGACGAGGGGCTACACCTTC
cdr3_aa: CASSDGNRGTRGYTF

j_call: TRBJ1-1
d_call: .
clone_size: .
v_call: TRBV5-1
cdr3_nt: TGCGCCAGCAGCTTGGACCTGACAGGGAACACTGAAGCTTTCTTT
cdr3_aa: CASSLDLTGNTEAFF

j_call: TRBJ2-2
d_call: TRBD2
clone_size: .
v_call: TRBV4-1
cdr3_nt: TGCGCCAGCAGCCGACAGGGACTAGCGGGGCTGAACACCGGGGAGCTGTTTTTT
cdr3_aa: CASSRQGLAGLNTGELFF

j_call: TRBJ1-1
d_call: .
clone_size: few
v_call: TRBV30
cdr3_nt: TGTGCCTGGAGTGGGGTGAGGGCCCTGGGGGAAGCTTTCTTT
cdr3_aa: CAWSGVRALGEAFF

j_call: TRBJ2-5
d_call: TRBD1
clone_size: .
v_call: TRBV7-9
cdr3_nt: TGTGCCAGCAGCTTATCGACAGGGGGGCTTGGAGAGACCCAGTACTTC
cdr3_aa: CASSLSTGGLGETQYF

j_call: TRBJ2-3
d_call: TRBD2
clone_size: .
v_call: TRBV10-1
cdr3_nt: TGCGCCAGCAGTAGGAGCGGGGGAAGTGCTGGAGATACGCAGTATTTT
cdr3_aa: CASSRSGGSAGDTQYF

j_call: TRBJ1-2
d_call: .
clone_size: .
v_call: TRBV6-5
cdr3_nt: TGTGCCAGCAGGTCGTATGCAGGGTTGTACTATGGCTACACCTTC
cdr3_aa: CASRSYAGLYYGYTF

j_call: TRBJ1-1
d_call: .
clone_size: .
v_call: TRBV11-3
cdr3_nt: TGTGCCAGCAGCTTAGTTCCTAGGGAGGGGAACACTGAAGCTTTCTTT
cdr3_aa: CASSLVPREGNTEAFF

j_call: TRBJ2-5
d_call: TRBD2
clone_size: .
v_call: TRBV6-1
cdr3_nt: TGTGCCAGCAGTGAAGCGCTGGGCGGGAGAAGCGAGGAGACCCAGTACTTC
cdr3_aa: CASSEALGGRSEETQYF

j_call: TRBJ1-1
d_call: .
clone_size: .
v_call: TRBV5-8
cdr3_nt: TGTGCCAGCAGCCCACACAACACTGAAGCTTTCTTT
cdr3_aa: CASSPHNTEAFF

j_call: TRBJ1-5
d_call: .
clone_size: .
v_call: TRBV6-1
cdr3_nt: TGTGCCAGCAGTCCAGGGAGCAATCAGCCCCAGCATTTT
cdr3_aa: CASSPGSNQPQHF

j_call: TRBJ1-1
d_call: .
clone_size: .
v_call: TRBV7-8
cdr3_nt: TGTGCCAGCAGCTTAGATCGGAACACTGAAGCTTTCTTT
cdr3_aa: CASSLDRNTEAFF

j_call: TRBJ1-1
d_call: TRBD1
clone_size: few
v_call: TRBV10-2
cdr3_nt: TGCGCCAGCAGTGGAGGGACAGGGGGCGCGGGCACTGAAGCTTTCTTT
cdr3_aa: CASSGGTGGAGTEAFF

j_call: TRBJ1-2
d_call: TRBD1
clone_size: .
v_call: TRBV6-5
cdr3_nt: TGTGCCAGCAGCCCGGGACAGGGAGTACAAGGCTACACCTTC
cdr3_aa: CASSPGQGVQGYTF

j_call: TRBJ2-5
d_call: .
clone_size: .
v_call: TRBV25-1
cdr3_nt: TGTGCCAGCAGTGACGCGACAGGGAGGCAAGAGACCCAGTACTTC
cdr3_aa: CASSDATGRQETQYF

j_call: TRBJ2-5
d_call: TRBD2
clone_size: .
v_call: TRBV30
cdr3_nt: TGTGCCTGGAGTTCACTAGCGGGACGAAGAGAGACCCAGTACTTC
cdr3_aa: CAWSSLAGRRETQYF

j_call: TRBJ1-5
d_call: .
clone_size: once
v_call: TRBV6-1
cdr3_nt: TGTGCCAGCAGTGCCAGGGTGACGGCTCAGCCCCAGCATTTT
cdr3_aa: CASSARVTAQPQHF

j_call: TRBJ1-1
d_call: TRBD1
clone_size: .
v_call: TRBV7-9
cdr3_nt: TGTGCCAGCAGACCTGGACAGGGGAGTTTCGCTGAAGCTTTCTTT
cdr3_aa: CASRPGQGSFAEAFF

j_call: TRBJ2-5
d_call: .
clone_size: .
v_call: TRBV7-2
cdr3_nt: TGTGCCAGCAGCTTGGGGGGAGACGAGACCCAGTACTTC
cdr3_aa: CASSLGGDETQYF

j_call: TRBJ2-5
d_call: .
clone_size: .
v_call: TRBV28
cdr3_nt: TGTGCCAGCAGTTTGGGGGCTTTAGAGACCCAGTACTTC
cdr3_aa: CASSLGALETQYF

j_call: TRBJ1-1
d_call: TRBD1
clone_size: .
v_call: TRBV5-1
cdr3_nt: TGCGCCAGCAGTAGGGACAGGGGGATGGACACTGAAGCTTTCTTT
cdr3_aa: CASSRDRGMDTEAFF

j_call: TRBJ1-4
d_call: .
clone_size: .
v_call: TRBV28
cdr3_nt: TGTGCCAGCAGCCACGGGGGAGGGGGAAATGAAAAACTGTTTTTT
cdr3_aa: CASSHGGGGNEKLFF

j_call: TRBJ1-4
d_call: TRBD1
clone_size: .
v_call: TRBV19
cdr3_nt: TGTGCCAGTAGTACCCCATTGGGGACAGGGCCTAATGAAAAACTGTTTTTT
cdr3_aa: CASSTPLGTGPNEKLFF

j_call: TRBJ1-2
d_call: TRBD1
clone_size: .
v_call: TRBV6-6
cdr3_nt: TGTGCCAGCAGCCTTAGGACAGGACTGATGGGCTATGGCTACACCTTC
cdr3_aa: CASSLRTGLMGYGYTF

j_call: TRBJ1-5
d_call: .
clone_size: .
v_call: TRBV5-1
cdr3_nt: TGCGCCAGCAGCCTCCAGGGTGGTGATAGCAATCAGCCCCAGCATTTT
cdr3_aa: CASSLQGGDSNQPQHF